The next 16 T cell receptor beta chains were all read from a single sample in a study of pediatric ulcerative colitis. Libraries were prepared by immunoSEQ multiplex PCR; TCRdb keeps only in-frame clonotypes and omits some of them. Of 55,000 to 75,000 clones listed, roughly nine tenths are singletons. The sample taken for sequencing was blood. Receptors were obtained from a boy younger than 18 with severe ulcerative colitis.

This chain connects TRBV6-5 to TRBJ2-7; 13 bases align to TRBD2. With V trimmed by 6 bases and J by 3 bases, 2 bases remained unmatched. This CDR3 is 14 amino acids long. CDR1 and CDR2 from the germline V gene are MNHEY and SVGAGI. The CDR3 is CASSWTSGSYEQYF. CDR3 in DNA: TGTGCCAGCAGCTGGACTAGCGGGAGCTACGAGCAGTACTTC.

This clone was seen just once. The gene calls are TRBV19 and TRBJ2-2, with unresolved D. The germline V gene encodes CDR1 LNHDA and CDR2 SQIVND (reference sequence). The CDR3 runs 15 residues. V was pared by 4 bases and J by 1 base, with 10 bases between. CDR3 in amino acids: CASSRQLLNTGELFF. The DNA of the CDR3 is TGTGCCAGTAGTAGGCAGCTCCTGAACACCGGGGAGCTGTTTTTT.

The sample holds one count of this clone. The chain recombines TRBV19 with TRBJ1-2, with 8 nucleotides matching TRBD1. V shed 3 bases and J 2 bases; nucleotides not matched to a gene: 8. Germline V lookup: CDR1 LNHDA, CDR2 SQIVND (reference sequence). The CDR3 loop spans 16 amino acids. CDR3: CASSMLGQEGNYGYTF. CDR3 sequence (DNA): TGTGCCAGTAGTATGTTGGGACAGGAGGGCAACTATGGCTACACCTTC.

V gene TRBV27 combines with J gene TRBJ2-5, with D uncertain. The CDR3 is made up of 14 amino acids. Germline CDR1 and CDR2: MNHEY and SMNVEV (reference sequence). The V end lost 10 bases, the J end lost 2 bases, and 17 bases lay between the germline ends. This CDR3 is CATRTNVRQETQYF. DNA of the CDR3: TGTGCCACCCGCACTAACGTGAGGCAAGAGACCCAGTACTTC.

This clone was seen a handful of times. The rearrangement links TRBV5-4 to TRBJ1-3; the D gene is possibly TRBD1 (6 bases). Germline CDR1 and CDR2: SGHNT and YYREEE (reference sequence). V was trimmed by 0 bases and J by 9 bases, leaving 16 bases between them. The CDR3 is 15 amino acids. The CDR3 DNA sequence: TGTGCCAGCAGCTTGGACATAACAGGGATCAGCACCATATATTTT. This codes for CASSLDITGISTIYF.

The CDR3 DNA is TGTGCCAGTAGTAAATTTGTCGGGATGGGGGCTGGGGCCAACGTCCTGACTTTC. Amino acids: CASSKFVGMGAGANVLTF. The gene calls are TRBV19 and TRBJ2-6; D might be TRBD1 or TRBD2, each matching 5 bases. The germline CDR1 and CDR2 sequences are LNHDA and SQIVND (reference sequence). The CDR3 sequence is 18 residues long. V was clipped by 4 bases and J by 2 bases, with 18 bases between them.

This clone was recorded a few times. The chain links TRBV7-8 to TRBJ1-2; perhaps TRBD1 as D (5 bases). Germline V gives CDR1 SGHVS, CDR2 FQNEAQ. The CDR3 is 15 amino acids. Trimming stripped 5 bases from V and 7 bases from J, with 20 bases between. CDR3 nucleotide sequence: TGTGCCAGCAGCCATTTATTATCCGGGGCGAGTGGCTACACCTTC. Protein sequence: CASSHLLSGASGYTF.

Turning to this clone: The junction shows a germline mismatch at one end, possibly a read error. The chain employs TRBV28 and TRBJ1-5; the D gene is possibly TRBD1 (5 bases). In germline, CDR1 is MDHEN, CDR2 SYDVKM. The CDR3 contains 14 residues. The CDR3 sequence: CASSADSSSQPQHF. The CDR3 DNA reads as TGTGCCAGCAGCGCTGACAGTAGCAGTCAGCCCCAGCATTTT.

V and J are TRBV27 and TRBJ2-7; D is possibly TRBD2 (5 bases). The germline gives CDR1 MNHEY, CDR2 SMNVEV (reference sequence). Trimming removed 6 bases from V and 0 bases from J, with 15 bases in between. CDR3 length: 15 amino acids. The DNA for the CDR3 is TGTGCCAGCAGCCGGCCTGGACTGTACTCCTACGAGCAGTACTTC. Protein sequence: CASSRPGLYSYEQYF.

The CDR3 DNA sequence: TGTGCCAGCAGTGAGGAGCCCCGAGGGTACCACAATGAGCAGTTCTTC. Its translation: CASSEEPRGYHNEQFF. The J gene is TRBJ2-1, the V gene TRBV25-1; tentatively, D is TRBD2 (5 bases). The V and J ends lost 3 bases and 5 bases respectively, with 17 bases between them. This CDR3 region has 16 residues. Germline lookup yields CDR1 MGHDK and CDR2 SYGVNS.

The chain is built from TRBV5-1 and TRBJ2-5; tentative D call: TRBD2 (5 bases). Per the germline V gene, CDR1 is SGHRS and CDR2 is YFSETQ. The CDR3 is 13 residues long. The V end lost 4 bases, the J end lost 2 bases, and 9 bases lay between the germline ends. CDR3 loop: CASSPGLQETQYF. The DNA for the CDR3 is TGCGCCAGCAGCCCGGGATTACAAGAGACCCAGTACTTC.

The chain combines TRBV4-1 with TRBJ2-7, with a tentative D call TRBD2 (7 bases). Deletions cut 3 bases from V and 3 bases from J, with 18 bases between. Germline assignment: CDR1 MGHRA and CDR2 YSYEKL. The CDR3 runs to 16 residues. In DNA, the CDR3 is TGCGCCAGCAGCCAGCCAGGGGCTAGCGGAGACTACGAGCAGTACTTC. Amino acids: CASSQPGASGDYEQYF.

This clone has only a few counts. This rearrangement joins TRBV6-5 to TRBJ1-5; weak D call: TRBD1 (6 bases). Germline assignment: CDR1 MNHEY and CDR2 SVGAGI. The germline V and J ends were trimmed by 2 bases and 7 bases, with 12 bases remaining between them. This CDR3 comprises 14 residues. The DNA of the CDR3 is TGTGCCAGCAGTTACGGGGCAGGGGAACAGCCCCAGCATTTT. This translates into CASSYGAGEQPQHF.

The CDR3 DNA follows: TGCGCCAGCAGCCAAGATCCCAGCACCGGAACGTTCTTC. It codes for CASSQDPSTGTFF. The chain carries TRBV4-1 and TRBJ2-1; D is unclear. CDR3 length: 13 amino acids. The V end was cut by 0 bases, the J end by 15 bases, with 15 bases between. Per germline, CDR1 MGHRA and CDR2 YSYEKL.

The genes are TRBV29-1 and TRBJ2-2; D remains unclear. The germline gives CDR1 SQVTM, CDR2 ANQGSEA. This CDR3 is built from 13 residues. Trimming removed 7 bases from V and 7 bases from J, with 16 bases in between. The CDR3, as DNA: TGCAGCGGTCTAAGTGGGGTTAACGGGGAGCTGTTTTTT. Translating it yields CSGLSGVNGELFF.

This chain links TRBV27 with TRBJ2-1; D not resolved. Germline V CDR1 and CDR2: MNHEY, SMNVEV (reference sequence). The CDR3 has 12 amino acids. Between the trimmed V and J ends, which lost 6 bases and 1 base, there was a span of 4 bases. CDR3 sequence reads: CASSQSYNEQFF. The DNA for the CDR3 is TGTGCCAGCAGCCAGTCCTACAATGAGCAGTTCTTC.